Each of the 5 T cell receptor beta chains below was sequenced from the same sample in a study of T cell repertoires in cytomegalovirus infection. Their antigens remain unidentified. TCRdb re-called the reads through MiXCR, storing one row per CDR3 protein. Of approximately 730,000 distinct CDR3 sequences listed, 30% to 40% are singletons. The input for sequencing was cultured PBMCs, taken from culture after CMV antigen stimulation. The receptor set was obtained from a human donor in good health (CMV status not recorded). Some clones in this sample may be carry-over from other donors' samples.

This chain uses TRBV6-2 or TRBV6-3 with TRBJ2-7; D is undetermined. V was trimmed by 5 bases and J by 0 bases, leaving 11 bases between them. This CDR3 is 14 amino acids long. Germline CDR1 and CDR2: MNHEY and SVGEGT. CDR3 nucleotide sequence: TGTGCCAGCAGTACAAGATCCCCCTCCTACGAGCAGTACTTC. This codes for CASSTRSPSYEQYF.

CDR3 residues: CASGLEDDAETQYF. DNA of the CDR3: TGTGCTAGTGGTTTGGAAGACGATGCAGAGACCCAGTACTTC. This chain connects TRBV12-5 to TRBJ2-5; no firm D call. The CDR3 totals 14 residues. V dropped 1 base and J dropped 4 bases, with 10 bases sitting between them. From germline, CDR1 is LGHNT and CDR2 FRNRAP.

CDR3 bases: TGTGCCAGCAGTCCTAGGATGGGAGATACGCAGTATTTT. The encoded protein is CASSPRMGDTQYF. The V and J genes are TRBV6-2 or TRBV6-3 and TRBJ2-3, with no clear D. CDR1 is MNHEY, CDR2 SVGEGT, per germline. CDR3 length: 13 amino acids. V was shortened by 5 bases and J by 5 bases, with 11 bases between the two germline ends.

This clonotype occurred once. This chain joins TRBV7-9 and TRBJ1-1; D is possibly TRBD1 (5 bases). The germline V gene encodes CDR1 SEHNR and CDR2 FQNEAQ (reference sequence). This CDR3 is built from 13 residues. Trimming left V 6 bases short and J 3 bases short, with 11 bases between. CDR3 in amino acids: CASREMGDTEAFF. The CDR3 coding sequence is TGTGCCAGCAGAGAAATGGGGGACACTGAAGCTTTCTTT.

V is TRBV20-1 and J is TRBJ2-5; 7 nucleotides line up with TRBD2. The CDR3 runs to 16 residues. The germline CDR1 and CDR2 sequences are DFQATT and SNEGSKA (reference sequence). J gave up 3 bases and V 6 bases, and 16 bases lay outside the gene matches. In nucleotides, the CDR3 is TGCAGTGCCCCGGTAACGGGACTACCCTTAAAAGAGACCCAGTACTTC. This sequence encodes CSAPVTGLPLKETQYF.